Listed below are T cell receptor beta chains from one sample, sequenced in a study of a mutant IDH1 vaccine in newly diagnosed glioma. Measured with immunoSEQ multiplex PCR; TCRdb has only the in-frame clones, and not every one. The table records tens of thousands of clones, roughly 84% of them present only once. These receptors' antigens are unknown. The specimen comprised PBMCs, sampled from a glioma patient whose treatment included an IDH1 peptide vaccine. The receptors were gathered from a man aged 25-40 years with glioma. The CDR3 runs from the conserved cysteine through the conserved F or W. D genes are given only for firm matches. Expanded clones get a size class; other rows say once, few or many, or leave the size out.

size,D,V,J,CDR3,DNA
NA,TRBD1,TRBV5-1,TRBJ2-5,CASSLLPGTGNVGETQYF,TGCGCCAGCAGCTTGTTGCCCGGGACAGGGAACGTAGGAGAGACCCAGTACTTC
NA,TRBD2,TRBV7-9,TRBJ2-7,CASSLSGGFMGQYF,TGTGCCAGCAGCTTGAGCGGGGGGTTCATGGGGCAGTACTTC
few,NA,TRBV6-1,TRBJ2-5,CASSDPGLAETQYF,TGTGCCAGCAGTGATCCGGGTCTAGCCGAGACCCAGTACTTC
NA,TRBD1,TRBV4-1,TRBJ2-7,CASGRGLYEQYF,TGCGCCTCGGGCAGGGGGCTATACGAGCAGTACTTC
NA,TRBD1,TRBV18,TRBJ1-5,CASSPLWTGPNQPQHF,TGTGCCAGCTCACCACTGTGGACAGGTCCCAATCAGCCCCAGCATTTT
few,NA,TRBV9,TRBJ2-1,CASSVDNYNEQFF,TGTGCCAGCAGCGTAGACAACTACAATGAGCAGTTCTTC
NA,TRBD2,TRBV5-1,TRBJ2-5,CASSLGRGGRETQYF,TGCGCCAGCAGCTTGGGGCGGGGGGGCCGAGAGACCCAGTACTTC
NA,NA,TRBV19,TRBJ2-3,CASMRRGRTDTQYF,TGTGCCAGTATGCGGCGGGGGCGCACAGATACGCAGTATTTT
NA,TRBD1,TRBV6-1,TRBJ1-5,CASMGPGGRQPQHF,TGTGCCAGCATGGGGCCAGGGGGCCGACAGCCCCAGCATTTT
NA,NA,TRBV5-5,TRBJ2-7,CASSLQPRSSYEQYF,TGTGCCAGCAGCTTGCAGCCGAGGAGCTCCTACGAGCAGTACTTC
NA,NA,TRBV28,TRBJ1-6,CASSLWGPPGSPLHF,TGTGCCAGCAGTTTATGGGGACCACCGGGATCACCCCTCCACTTT
NA,TRBD1,TRBV11-2,TRBJ1-1,CASSLVRTGGTEAFF,TGTGCCAGCAGCTTAGTGAGGACAGGGGGCACTGAAGCTTTCTTT
NA,NA,TRBV10-1,TRBJ2-7,CASSEKGLNSYEQYF,TGCGCCAGCAGTGAAAAGGGACTGAACTCCTACGAGCAGTACTTC
NA,NA,TRBV27,TRBJ1-1,CASRRRLGGYTEAFF,TGTGCCAGCAGGCGACGGCTCGGGGGGTACACTGAAGCTTTCTTT
NA,NA,TRBV6-1,TRBJ2-7,CASSDNTGATYEQYF,TGTGCCAGCAGTGATAATACCGGGGCCACCTACGAGCAGTACTTC
NA,NA,TRBV4-1,TRBJ1-3,CASSQEGPGMRNTIYF,TGCGCCAGCAGCCAAGAGGGGCCGGGGATGAGAAACACCATATATTTT
NA,TRBD1,TRBV6-1,TRBJ2-1,CASSVTGQGLRTTGGNEQFF,TGTGCCAGCAGTGTTACGGGACAGGGATTACGAACTACCGGTGGGAATGAGCAGTTCTTC
NA,NA,TRBV29-1,TRBJ2-5,CSVPVSRTRSNPGQYF,TGCAGCGTTCCCGTATCCCGGACACGGTCTAATCCCGGCCAGTACTTC
NA,TRBD1,TRBV27,TRBJ2-3,CASRPDRVGTDTQYF,TGTGCCAGCCGTCCAGACAGGGTCGGAACAGATACGCAGTATTTT
NA,NA,TRBV7-2,TRBJ2-3,CASSLPGTDTQYF,TGTGCCAGCAGCTTGCCAGGGACAGATACGCAGTATTTT
NA,TRBD1,TRBV13,TRBJ2-7,CASSLVNRGEQYF,TGTGCCAGCAGCTTAGTCAACAGGGGCGAGCAGTACTTC
NA,TRBD1,TRBV6-5,TRBJ1-2,CASSYGTVYGYTF,TGTGCCAGCAGTTACGGGACAGTCTATGGCTACACCTTC
NA,TRBD1,TRBV5-1,TRBJ1-4,CASSRTGLNEKLFF,TGCGCCAGCAGCCGGACAGGCCTTAATGAAAAACTGTTTTTT
NA,NA,TRBV7-8,TRBJ1-1,CASSLVAAMNTEAFF,TGTGCCAGCAGCTTAGTGGCGGCTATGAACACTGAAGCTTTCTTT
NA,NA,TRBV11-2,TRBJ1-2,CASSPHPGAELNYGYTF,TGTGCCAGCAGCCCGCACCCGGGAGCTGAGCTTAACTATGGCTACACCTTC
NA,TRBD1,TRBV2,TRBJ1-5,CASSVQGVGLGNQPQHF,TGTGCCAGCAGTGTGCAGGGGGTAGGCTTAGGCAATCAGCCCCAGCATTTT
NA,NA,TRBV6-1,TRBJ1-1,CASSAQTLGAFF,TGTGCCAGCAGTGCCCAAACCTTAGGAGCTTTCTTT
NA,NA,TRBV6-1,TRBJ1-2,CASKRESRGGVGYTF,TGTGCCAGCAAAAGAGAGAGTAGAGGGGGGGTTGGCTACACCTTC
NA,TRBD1,TRBV28,TRBJ1-5,CASSLLTGGNQPQHF,TGTGCCAGCAGTTTATTGACAGGGGGCAATCAGCCCCAGCATTTT
NA,NA,TRBV29-1,TRBJ1-2,CSVVWDIYGCTF,NA
few,NA,TRBV6-5,TRBJ2-7,CASSWTARYEQYF,TGTGCCAGCAGCTGGACTGCTCGCTACGAGCAGTACTTC
NA,NA,TRBV6-4,TRBJ2-2,CASSTKVNTGELFF,TGTGCCAGCAGTACCAAAGTGAACACCGGGGAGCTGTTTTTT
NA,NA,TRBV5-8,TRBJ1-4,CASSRRRATNEKLFF,TGTGCCAGCAGCCGAAGACGGGCAACTAATGAAAAACTGTTTTTT
NA,TRBD1,TRBV27,TRBJ1-2,CASSLSRDRAGGYTF,TGTGCCAGCAGTTTGTCTCGGGACAGGGCTGGTGGCTACACCTTC
few,NA,TRBV19,TRBJ1-5,CASSNGQILMRGSNQPQHF,TGTGCCAGTAGTAACGGACAGATCCTAATGCGGGGGAGCAATCAGCCCCAGCATTTT
NA,NA,TRBV6-5,TRBJ2-2,CASRDWTASTGELFF,TGTGCCAGCAGGGACTGGACAGCGAGCACCGGGGAGCTGTTTTTT
NA,NA,TRBV28,TRBJ1-5,CASRQSYSNQPQHF,TGTGCCAGCAGGCAGAGTTATAGCAATCAGCCCCAGCATTTT
NA,NA,TRBV19,TRBJ2-3,CASSIMGITDTQYF,TGTGCCAGTAGTATAATGGGGATCACAGATACGCAGTATTTT
NA,NA,TRBV6-1,TRBJ2-3,CASRMGLEDTQYF,TGTGCCAGCAGGATGGGACTCGAAGATACGCAGTATTTT
NA,NA,TRBV5-1,TRBJ2-7,CASSLEGRAYEQYF,TGCGCCAGCAGCTTGGAGGGCAGGGCCTACGAGCAGTACTTC
NA,TRBD1,TRBV2,TRBJ1-4,CASGTGRGEKLFF,TGTGCCAGCGGGACAGGGCGGGGTGAAAAACTGTTTTTT
NA,NA,TRBV5-5,TRBJ1-1,CASSLVVVTVNTEAFF,TGTGCCAGCAGCTTGGTTGTCGTGACAGTGAACACTGAAGCTTTCTTT
NA,TRBD1,TRBV5-8,TRBJ1-5,CASRKGAFSNQPQHF,TGTGCCAGCAGAAAGGGGGCGTTTAGCAATCAGCCCCAGCATTTT
NA,TRBD2,TRBV4-1,TRBJ2-3,CASSQLAGGPDTQYF,TGCGCCAGCAGCCAACTAGCGGGGGGGCCAGATACGCAGTATTTT
NA,NA,TRBV5-1,TRBJ2-3,CASSLGGFRTDTQYF,TGCGCCAGCAGCTTGGGTGGCTTTCGAACAGATACGCAGTATTTT
NA,TRBD1,TRBV10-2,TRBJ1-1,CASIPSTGKHREAFF,TGCGCCAGCATTCCCTCGACAGGGAAACACAGAGAAGCTTTCTTT
NA,TRBD2,TRBV29-1,TRBJ2-3,CSVETGGVSDTQYF,TGCAGCGTAGAGACGGGGGGAGTATCAGATACGCAGTATTTT
NA,NA,TRBV6-5,TRBJ1-3,CASSEISGNTIYF,TGTGCCAGCAGCGAGATCTCTGGAAACACCATATATTTT
NA,NA,TRBV12-5,TRBJ1-5,CASGLGTNQPQHF,TGTGCTAGTGGTTTGGGGACCAATCAGCCCCAGCATTTT
NA,NA,TRBV18,TRBJ2-2,CASSPASSSGELFF,TGTGCCAGCTCACCAGCCTCTTCGTCCGGGGAGCTGTTTTTT
NA,NA,TRBV10-3,TRBJ2-7,CAISESPGSNEQYF,TGTGCCATCAGTGAGTCCCCAGGGAGCAACGAGCAGTACTTC
NA,NA,TRBV6-5,TRBJ1-2,CASSYSNYGYTF,TGTGCCAGCAGTTACTCTAACTATGGCTACACCTTC
NA,TRBD1,TRBV19,TRBJ1-2,CASSTSTGTGVVYGYTF,TGTGCCAGTAGTACTTCAACCGGGACAGGGGTTGTCTATGGCTACACCTTC
NA,NA,TRBV5-1,TRBJ2-6,CASSLGGSGANVLTF,TGCGCCAGCAGCTTGGGAGGTTCTGGGGCCAACGTCCTGACTTTC
NA,NA,TRBV27,TRBJ1-2,CASSLSIPVPPNYGYTF,TGTGCCAGCAGTTTATCTATCCCCGTACCGCCGAACTATGGCTACACCTTC
NA,TRBD1,TRBV7-9,TRBJ2-7,CASSRSTGTGGIEQYF,TGTGCCAGCAGCCGTAGTACCGGGACAGGGGGCATAGAGCAGTACTTC
once,NA,TRBV10-2,TRBJ2-7,CATAQGKARYEQYF,TGCGCCACCGCCCAGGGGAAAGCCCGATACGAGCAGTACTTC
once,NA,TRBV6-5,TRBJ1-1,CASSSSWVNTEAFF,TGTGCCAGCAGTTCTTCTTGGGTGAACACTGAAGCTTTCTTT
NA,NA,TRBV19,TRBJ2-4,CASSIGGGWVKNIQYF,TGTGCCAGTAGTATAGGGGGTGGGTGGGTGAAAAACATTCAGTACTTC
NA,TRBD2,TRBV9,TRBJ2-1,CASSVSGGRNNEQFF,TGTGCCAGCAGCGTCAGCGGGGGGCGGAACAATGAGCAGTTCTTC